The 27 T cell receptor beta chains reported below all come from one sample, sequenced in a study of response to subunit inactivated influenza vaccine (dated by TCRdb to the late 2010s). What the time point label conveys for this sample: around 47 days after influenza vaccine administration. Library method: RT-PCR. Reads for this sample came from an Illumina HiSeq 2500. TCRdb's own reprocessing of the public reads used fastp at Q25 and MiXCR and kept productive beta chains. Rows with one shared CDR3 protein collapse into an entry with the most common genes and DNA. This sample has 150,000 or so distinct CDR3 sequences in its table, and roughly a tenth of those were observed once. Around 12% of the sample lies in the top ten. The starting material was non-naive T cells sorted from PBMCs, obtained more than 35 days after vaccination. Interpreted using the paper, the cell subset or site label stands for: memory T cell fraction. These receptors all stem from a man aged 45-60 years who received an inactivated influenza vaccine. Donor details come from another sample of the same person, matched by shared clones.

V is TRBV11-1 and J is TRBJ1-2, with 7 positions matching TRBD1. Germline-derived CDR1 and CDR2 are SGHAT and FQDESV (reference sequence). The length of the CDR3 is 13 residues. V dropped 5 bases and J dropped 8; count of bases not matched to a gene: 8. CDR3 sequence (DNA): TGTGCCAGCAGCGCGGGGACAGTTGGCGGCTACACCTTC. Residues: CASSAGTVGGYTF.

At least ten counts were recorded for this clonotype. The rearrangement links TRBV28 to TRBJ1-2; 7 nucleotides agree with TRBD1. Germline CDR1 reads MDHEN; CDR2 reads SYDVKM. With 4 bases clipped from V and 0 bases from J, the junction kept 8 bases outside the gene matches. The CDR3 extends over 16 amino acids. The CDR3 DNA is TGTGCCAGCAGTTCATACCGGGACAGCTCTAACTATGGCTACACCTTC. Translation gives CASSSYRDSSNYGYTF.

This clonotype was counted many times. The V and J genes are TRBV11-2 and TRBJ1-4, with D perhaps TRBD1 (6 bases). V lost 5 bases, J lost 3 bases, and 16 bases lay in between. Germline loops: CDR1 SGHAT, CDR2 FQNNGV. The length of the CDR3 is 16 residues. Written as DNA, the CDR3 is TGTGCCAGCAGCACTCTTAGGACAGCTTCTAATGAAAAACTGTTTTTT. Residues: CASSTLRTASNEKLFF.

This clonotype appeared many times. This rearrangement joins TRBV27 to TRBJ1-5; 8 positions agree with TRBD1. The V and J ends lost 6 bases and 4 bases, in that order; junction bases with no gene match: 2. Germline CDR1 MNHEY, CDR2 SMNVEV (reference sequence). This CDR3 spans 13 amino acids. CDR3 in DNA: TGTGCCAGCAGCAACAGGGGGAATCAGCCCCAGCATTTT. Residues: CASSNRGNQPQHF.

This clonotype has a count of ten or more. CDR3 residues: CASSRDRGADNEQFF. CDR3 bases: TGTGCCAGCAGCCGAGATCGGGGGGCCGACAATGAGCAGTTCTTC. The chain employs TRBV4-2 and TRBJ2-1, with D maybe TRBD2 (7 bases). From germline, CDR1 is LGHNA and CDR2 YNFKEQ. The CDR3 runs 15 residues. The ends were cut back, 4 bases at V and 5 bases at J, with 15 bases in the middle.

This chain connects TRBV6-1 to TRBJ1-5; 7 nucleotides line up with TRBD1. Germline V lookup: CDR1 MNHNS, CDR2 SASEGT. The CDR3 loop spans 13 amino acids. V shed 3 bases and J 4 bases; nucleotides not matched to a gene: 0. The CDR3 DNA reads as TGTGCCAGCAGTGAGGACAGGAATCAGCCCCAGCATTTT. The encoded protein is CASSEDRNQPQHF.

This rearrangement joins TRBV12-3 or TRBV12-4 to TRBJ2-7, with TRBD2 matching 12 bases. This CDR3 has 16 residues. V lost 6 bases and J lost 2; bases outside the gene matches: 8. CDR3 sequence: CASRQHLAGGTYEQYF. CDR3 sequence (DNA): TGTGCCAGCAGGCAACATCTAGCGGGGGGGACCTACGAGCAGTACTTC.

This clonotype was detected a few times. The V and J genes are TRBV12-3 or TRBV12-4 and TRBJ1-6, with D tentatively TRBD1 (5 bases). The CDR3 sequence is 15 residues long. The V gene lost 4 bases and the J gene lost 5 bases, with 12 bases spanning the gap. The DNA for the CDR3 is TGTGCCAGCAGTTCAGGGATTTACGATAATTCACCCCTCCACTTT. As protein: CASSSGIYDNSPLHF.

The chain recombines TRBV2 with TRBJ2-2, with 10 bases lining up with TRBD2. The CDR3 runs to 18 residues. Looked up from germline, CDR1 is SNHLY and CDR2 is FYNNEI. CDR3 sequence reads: CTRLTTYPGLAPTGELFF. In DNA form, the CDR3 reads TGTACCCGCCTAACAACTTACCCGGGACTAGCGCCCACCGGGGAGCTGTTTTTT. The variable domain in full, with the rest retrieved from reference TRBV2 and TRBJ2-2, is EPEVTQTPSHQVTQMGQEVILRCVPISNHLYFYWYRQILGQKVEFLVSFYNNEISEKSEIFDDQFSVERPDGSNFTLKIRSTKLEDSAMYFCTRLTTYPGLAPTGELFFGEGSRLTVL.

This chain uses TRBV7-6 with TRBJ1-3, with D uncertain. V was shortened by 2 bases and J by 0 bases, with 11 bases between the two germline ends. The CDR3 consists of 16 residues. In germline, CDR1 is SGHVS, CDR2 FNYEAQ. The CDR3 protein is CASSLSPGLSGNTIYF. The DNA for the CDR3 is TGTGCCAGCAGCTTATCCCCGGGCCTCTCTGGAAACACCATATATTTT.

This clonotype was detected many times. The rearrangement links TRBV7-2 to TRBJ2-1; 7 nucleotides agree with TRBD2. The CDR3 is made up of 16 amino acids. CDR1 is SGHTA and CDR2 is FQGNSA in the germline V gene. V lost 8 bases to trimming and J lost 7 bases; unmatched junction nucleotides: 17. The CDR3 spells CASRPQVGLAENEQFF. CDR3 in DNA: TGTGCCAGCCGACCCCAAGTCGGGCTAGCGGAGAATGAGCAGTTCTTC.

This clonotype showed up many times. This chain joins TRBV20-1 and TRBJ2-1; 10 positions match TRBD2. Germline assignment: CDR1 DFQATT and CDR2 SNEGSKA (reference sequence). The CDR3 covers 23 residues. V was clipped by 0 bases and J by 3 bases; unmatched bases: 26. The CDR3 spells CSARDRKAWLAGAMAHRYNEQFF. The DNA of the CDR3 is TGCAGTGCTAGAGACCGAAAGGCGTGGCTAGCGGGAGCGATGGCCCACCGCTACAATGAGCAGTTCTTC.

The CDR3 sequence is CASSRGLEEQYF. The CDR3 DNA reads TGTGCCAGCTCACGGGGACTGGAAGAGCAGTACTTC. V and J are TRBV18 and TRBJ2-7; weak D call: TRBD2 (6 bases). CDR1 KGHSH and CDR2 LQKENI come from the germline V gene. The CDR3 is made up of 12 amino acids. V was cut by 4 bases and J by 7 bases, with 11 bases left in between.

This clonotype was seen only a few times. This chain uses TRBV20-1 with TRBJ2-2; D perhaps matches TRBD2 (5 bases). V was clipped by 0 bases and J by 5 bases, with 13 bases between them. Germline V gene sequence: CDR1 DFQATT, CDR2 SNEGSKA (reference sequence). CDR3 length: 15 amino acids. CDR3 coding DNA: TGCAGTGCTAGAGATTTCTACGGAGGAACCGGGGAGCTGTTTTTT. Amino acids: CSARDFYGGTGELFF.

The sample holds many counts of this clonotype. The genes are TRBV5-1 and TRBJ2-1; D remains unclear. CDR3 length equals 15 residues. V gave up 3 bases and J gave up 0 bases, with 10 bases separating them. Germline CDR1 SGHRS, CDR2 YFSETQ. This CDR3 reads CASSSDRNSYNEQFF. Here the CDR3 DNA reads TGCGCCAGCAGCTCGGACCGAAACTCCTACAATGAGCAGTTCTTC.

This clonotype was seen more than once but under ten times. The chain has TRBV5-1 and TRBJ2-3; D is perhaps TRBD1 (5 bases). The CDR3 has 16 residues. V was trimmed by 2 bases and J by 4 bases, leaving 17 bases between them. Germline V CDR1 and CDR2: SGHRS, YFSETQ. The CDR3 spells CASSFDRPPRPDTQYF. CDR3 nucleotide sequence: TGCGCCAGCAGCTTCGACAGACCGCCCCGACCAGATACGCAGTATTTT.

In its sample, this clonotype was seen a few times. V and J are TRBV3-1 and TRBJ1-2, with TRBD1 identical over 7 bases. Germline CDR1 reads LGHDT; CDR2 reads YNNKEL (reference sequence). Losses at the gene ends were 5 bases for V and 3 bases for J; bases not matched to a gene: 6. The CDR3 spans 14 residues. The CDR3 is CASSKGQDDYGYTF. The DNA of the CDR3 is TGTGCCAGCAGCAAAGGACAGGATGACTATGGCTACACCTTC.

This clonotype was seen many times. CDR3: CASSFTGELFF. The CDR3 DNA follows: TGTGCCAGCAGTTTCACCGGGGAGCTGTTTTTT. The chain carries TRBV12-3 or TRBV12-4 and TRBJ2-2; D gene unclear. Trimming shortened V by 3 bases and J by 4 bases, and 0 bases separated the two germline ends. The CDR3 has 11 residues.

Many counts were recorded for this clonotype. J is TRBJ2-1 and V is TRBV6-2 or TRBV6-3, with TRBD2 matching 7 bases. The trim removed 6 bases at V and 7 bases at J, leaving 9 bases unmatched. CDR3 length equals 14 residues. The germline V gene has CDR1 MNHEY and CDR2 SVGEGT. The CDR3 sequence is CASRMGEGRNEQFF. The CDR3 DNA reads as TGTGCCAGCAGGATGGGGGAGGGCCGGAATGAGCAGTTCTTC.

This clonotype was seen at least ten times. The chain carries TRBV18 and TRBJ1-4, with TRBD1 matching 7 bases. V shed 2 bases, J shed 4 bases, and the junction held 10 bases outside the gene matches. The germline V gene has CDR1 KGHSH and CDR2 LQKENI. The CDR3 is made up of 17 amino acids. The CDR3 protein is CASSPITAGQINEKLFF. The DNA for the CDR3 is TGTGCCAGCTCACCAATCACTGCGGGACAGATTAATGAAAAACTGTTTTTT.

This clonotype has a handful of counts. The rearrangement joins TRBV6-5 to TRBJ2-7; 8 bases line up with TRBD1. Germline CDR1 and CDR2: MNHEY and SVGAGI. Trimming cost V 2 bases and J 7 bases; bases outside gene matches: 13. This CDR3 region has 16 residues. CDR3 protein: CASSYPGGQGAREQYF. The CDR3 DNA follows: TGTGCCAGCAGTTACCCGGGCGGTCAGGGGGCGAGAGAGCAGTACTTC.

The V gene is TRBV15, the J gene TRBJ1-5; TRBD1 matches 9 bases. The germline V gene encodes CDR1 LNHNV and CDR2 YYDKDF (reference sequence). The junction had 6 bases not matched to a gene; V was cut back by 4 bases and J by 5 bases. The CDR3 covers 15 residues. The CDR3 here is CATSTWDRVDQPQHF. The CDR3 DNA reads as TGTGCCACCAGCACCTGGGACAGGGTGGATCAGCCCCAGCATTTT. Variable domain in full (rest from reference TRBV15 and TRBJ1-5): DAMVIQNPRYQVTQFGKPVTLSCSQTLNHNVMYWYQQKSSQAPKLLFHYYDKDFNNEADTPDNFQSRRPNTSFCFLDIRSPGLGDTAMYLCATSTWDRVDQPQHFGDGTRLSIL.

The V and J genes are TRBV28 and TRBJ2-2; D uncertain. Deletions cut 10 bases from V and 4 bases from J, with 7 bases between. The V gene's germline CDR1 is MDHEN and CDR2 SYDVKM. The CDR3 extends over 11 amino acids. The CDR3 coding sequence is TGTGCCACCACGGGCACCGGGGAGCTGTTTTTT. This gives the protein CATTGTGELFF.

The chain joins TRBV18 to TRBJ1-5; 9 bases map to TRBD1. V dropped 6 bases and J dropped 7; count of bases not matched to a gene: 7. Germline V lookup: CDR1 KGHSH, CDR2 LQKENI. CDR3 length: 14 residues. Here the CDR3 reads CASSRTGGTQPQHF. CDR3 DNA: TGTGCCAGCTCCCGTACAGGGGGCACACAGCCCCAGCATTTT.

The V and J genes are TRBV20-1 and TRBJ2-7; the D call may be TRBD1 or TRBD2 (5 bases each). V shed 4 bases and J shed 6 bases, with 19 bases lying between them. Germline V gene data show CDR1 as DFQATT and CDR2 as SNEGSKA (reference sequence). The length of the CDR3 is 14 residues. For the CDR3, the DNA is TGCAGTGCTACCTTAGCGAGAGTGGGGCCCGAGCAGTACTTC. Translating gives CSATLARVGPEQYF.

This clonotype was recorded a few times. The CDR3 nucleotides read TGTGCCAGCAGCCTAGGGCGGAGGAGGGGGGCGCATGGCTACACCTTC. Its protein is CASSLGRRRGAHGYTF. The V and J genes are TRBV7-8 and TRBJ1-2; D is possibly TRBD1 (6 bases). Looked up from germline, CDR1 is SGHVS and CDR2 is FQNEAQ. V lost 5 bases and J 6 bases, leaving 22 bases between the germline ends. There are 16 residues in the CDR3.

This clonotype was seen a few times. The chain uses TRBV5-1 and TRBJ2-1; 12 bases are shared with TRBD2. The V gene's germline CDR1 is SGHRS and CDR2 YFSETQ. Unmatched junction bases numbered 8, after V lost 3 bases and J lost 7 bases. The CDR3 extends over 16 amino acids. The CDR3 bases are TGCGCCAGCAGCTACGGACTAGCGGGATTCCTAAATGAGCAGTTCTTC. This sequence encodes CASSYGLAGFLNEQFF.